This T cell receptor (beta chain) was captured by sequencing in a study of T cell changes during pregnancy in multiple sclerosis. Here immunoSEQ multiplex PCR was the method, and the copy in TCRdb shows in-frame clones only, minus some. The table includes about 41,000 clones, roughly 87% detected once. The CDR3 consists of 18 residues. Trimming pared 1 base from V and 5 bases from J, leaving 21 bases between. Germline loops: CDR1 MGHRA, CDR2 YSYEKL. Specimen: CD8+ T cells from peripheral blood mononuclear cells, collected in the first trimester of pregnancy. V is TRBV4-1 and J is TRBJ2-1, with TRBD2 as a possible D gene (7 bases). The source of this sequence is a female donor with multiple sclerosis, enrolled in a pregnancy study. The chain's CDR3 is CASSQGEGEGPWDNEQFF. As DNA, the CDR3 is TGCGCCAGCAGCCAAGGAGAGGGGGAGGGCCCATGGGACAATGAGCAGTTCTTC.